This T cell receptor beta chain was documented in a study of blood T cell repertoires in COVID-19. The CDR3 extends over 16 amino acids. Per germline, CDR1 SGDLS and CDR2 YYNGEE. Germline trimming cut 4 bases from V and 4 bases from J; bases unmatched to any gene: 9. The data were produced by immunoSEQ multiplex PCR, yet TCRdb's version contains in-frame clones alone and is incomplete. There are fewer than 300,000 clones in the sample; roughly 83% occur only once, and roughly 1.6% lies in the top ten. The chain is built from TRBV9 and TRBJ2-3, with TRBD2 matching over 10 bases. The TCR was taken from a human donor with COVID-19, enrolled during active disease. The donor label of this sample is uncertain. The sample taken for sequencing was peripheral blood. CDR3 residues: CASSIRAGGVADTQYF. The CDR3 nucleotides are TGTGCCAGCAGCATCCGAGCGGGAGGGGTGGCAGATACGCAGTATTTT. The full variable domain, in which reference TRBV9 and TRBJ2-3 provide the parts outside the CDR3, is DSGVTQTPKHLITATGQRVTLRCSPRSGDLSVYWYQQSLDQGLQFLIQYYNGEERAKGNILERFSAQQFPDLHSELNLSSLELGDSALYFCASSIRAGGVADTQYFGPGTRLTVL.